This is a list of T cell receptor beta chains from one sample in a study of blood T cell repertoires in COVID-19. The protocol was immunoSEQ multiplex PCR, while the TCRdb copy is restricted to in-frame clones and leaves out a portion. Here the sample spans some 120,000 clones, around four fifths being singletons. Sequencing used peripheral blood. These receptors were obtained from a man at least 80 years old with active or convalescent COVID-19. Each CDR3 is given with its conserved first and last residue. D genes are given only for firm matches. The listing skips clone size in some rows; elsewhere it reads once, few, many or a size class.

cdr3_nt	cdr3_aa	j_call	clone_size	v_call	d_call
TGTGCCACCAGCAGAGAAGCGGGGGGTGGCTATGGCTACACCTTC	CATSREAGGGYGYTF	TRBJ1-2	NA	TRBV15	NA
TGCGCCAGCAGCCAAGAGGTTCGGGGATTGAGAACTGAAGCTTTCTTT	CASSQEVRGLRTEAFF	TRBJ1-1	NA	TRBV4-3	NA
TGTGCCAGCAGTTACACCCAGGACTATGGCTACACCTTC	CASSYTQDYGYTF	TRBJ1-2	few	TRBV6-2/TRBV6-3	NA
TGCGCCAGCAGCCCGAAGCGGTATTCTGGAAACACCATATATTTT	CASSPKRYSGNTIYF	TRBJ1-3	NA	TRBV4-3	NA
TGTGCCAGCAGTTTAAGTCGGAGCGGGGAGCTGTTTTTT	CASSLSRSGELFF	TRBJ2-2	NA	TRBV12-3/TRBV12-4	NA
TGTGCCAGCAGTCGGCCGTCAGGGGGCAACGCTGAAGCTTTCTTT	CASSRPSGGNAEAFF	TRBJ1-1	NA	TRBV6-2/TRBV6-3	TRBD1
TGCGCCAGCAGCTCCCAGCCGGGACAGAGATACGAGCAGTACTTC	CASSSQPGQRYEQYF	TRBJ2-7	NA	TRBV5-1	TRBD1
TGTGCCAGCAGCTCCCAGACCCTAGCGGGGGAAGAGACCCAGTACTTC	CASSSQTLAGEETQYF	TRBJ2-5	NA	TRBV7-2	TRBD2
TGCGCCAGCAGCTCGGGGATAGACTCGGCCGGAGATACGCAGTATTTT	CASSSGIDSAGDTQYF	TRBJ2-3	few	TRBV5-1	NA
TGTGCCAGCAGAGGGACTAGCGGGGCGGGTGAGCAGTACTTC	CASRGTSGAGEQYF	TRBJ2-7	NA	TRBV6-5	TRBD2
TGTGCCAGTAGTATAGGGCGGTTCGGGACAGTTTCATCTGGAAACACCATATATTTT	CASSIGRFGTVSSGNTIYF	TRBJ1-3	NA	TRBV19	TRBD1
TGCGCCAGCAGCTTGGCTAGCGGGCCCTGGGATGAGCAGTTCTTC	CASSLASGPWDEQFF	TRBJ2-1	NA	TRBV5-1	TRBD2
TGTGCCAGCAGTTCCTGGACTAGCGGGGGGGCCGGGGAGACCCAGTACTTC	CASSSWTSGGAGETQYF	TRBJ2-5	NA	TRBV6-2/TRBV6-3	TRBD2
TGTGCCAGCAGTTTAATAGCAGGGAACTATGGCTACACCTTC	CASSLIAGNYGYTF	TRBJ1-2	NA	TRBV27	NA
TGTGCCAGCAGGTTAGGAACAGCTAACTATGGCTACACCTTC	CASRLGTANYGYTF	TRBJ1-2	few	TRBV7-2	NA
TGTGCCAGCAGCTTATCGGTCGTTAACACCGGGGAGCTGTTTTTT	CASSLSVVNTGELFF	TRBJ2-2	once	TRBV5-4	NA
TGTGCCATCAGTGGGGGGCCGATAGATAATCAGCCCCAGCATTTT	CAISGGPIDNQPQHF	TRBJ1-5	NA	TRBV10-3	NA
TGTGCCAGCAGTTCATGGAGGGGCGGGACAGGGGACGAGCAGTACTTC	CASSSWRGGTGDEQYF	TRBJ2-7	NA	TRBV28	TRBD1
TGTGCCAGCAGTTATGGGACAGGGGGCGGAGGCTACACCTTC	CASSYGTGGGGYTF	TRBJ1-2	NA	TRBV6-5	TRBD1
TGTGCCAGCAGATTGGGGAGTAGCGGGGGGTGGGAGACCCAGTACTTC	CASRLGSSGGWETQYF	TRBJ2-5	NA	TRBV27	TRBD2
TGTGCCAGCAGCCAAGTAGCGGGGGACTACGAGCAGTACTTC	CASSQVAGDYEQYF	TRBJ2-7	NA	TRBV4-2	TRBD2
TGCAGCGTTGCCAGGGCGGGCAATCAGCCCCAGCATTTT	CSVARAGNQPQHF	TRBJ1-5	NA	TRBV29-1	NA
TGCGCCAGCAGCGGAACTAGCGGGCCTAGCACAGATACGCAGTATTTT	CASSGTSGPSTDTQYF	TRBJ2-3	NA	TRBV5-1	TRBD2
TGTGCCAGCGCCAGGGGGCTATTTTACAATGAGCAGTTCTTC	CASARGLFYNEQFF	TRBJ2-1	NA	TRBV6-5	TRBD1
TGTGCCAGCAGCTTTGGGGGCGCTTGTGGCTACACCTTC	CASSFGGACGYTF	TRBJ1-2	few	TRBV5-7	NA
TGTGCCAGCATTATCGGGGGGCTAAACACTGAAGCTTTCTTT	CASIIGGLNTEAFF	TRBJ1-1	NA	TRBV6-5	NA
TGTGCCAGCAGCTCGTACAGGGGCGAGCAGTACTTC	CASSSYRGEQYF	TRBJ2-7	few	TRBV7-2	TRBD1
TGTGCCAGTAGTATTTTACAGGGTGGTTCACCCCTCCACTTT	CASSILQGGSPLHF	TRBJ1-6	NA	TRBV19	NA
TGCAGCGTCCTGACAGGGAGGTCAAATACGCAGTATTTT	CSVLTGRSNTQYF	TRBJ2-3	NA	TRBV29-1	NA
TGCGCCAGCAGCCCGTGGACAGGGGGCATAGGCACTGAAGCTTTCTTT	CASSPWTGGIGTEAFF	TRBJ1-1	NA	TRBV5-1	TRBD1
TGTGCCAGTACCAGGGTCACAGGGGGACGAAACTATGGCTACACCTTC	CASTRVTGGRNYGYTF	TRBJ1-2	NA	TRBV19	TRBD1
TGTGCCAGCAGCACATTCTCCTACGAGCAGTACTTC	CASSTFSYEQYF	TRBJ2-7	few	TRBV12-3/TRBV12-4	NA
TGTGCCAGCAGCTTAGCCGGACTGGGGGCCTCCTACGAGCAGTACTTC	CASSLAGLGASYEQYF	TRBJ2-7	few	TRBV7-8	NA
TGTGCCAGCAGTCAGACAGGGGGGCTGGTTGGCTACACCTTC	CASSQTGGLVGYTF	TRBJ1-2	NA	TRBV27	TRBD1
TGTGCCAGCAGCTCGGGACAGAACACCGGGGAGCTGTTTTTT	CASSSGQNTGELFF	TRBJ2-2	NA	TRBV7-3	NA
TGTGCCAGCAGTTCGGGACACCGCACAGATACGCAGTATTTT	CASSSGHRTDTQYF	TRBJ2-3	NA	TRBV6-6	NA
TGCGCCAGCAGCTCGGGACAGCTCCCTTTGGCAGATACGCAGTATTTT	CASSSGQLPLADTQYF	TRBJ2-3	NA	TRBV5-1	TRBD1
TGCGCCAGCAGCCAAGCGAATTGGGACAGGGAGACCTCCTATAATTCACCCCTCCACTTT	CASSQANWDRETSYNSPLHF	TRBJ1-6	NA	TRBV4-3	TRBD1
TGCGCCAGCAGTGAGGGGGGGAGGACGGGTGAGCAGTTCTTC	CASSEGGRTGEQFF	TRBJ2-1	NA	TRBV10-2	NA
TGTGCCAGCAGTTTATCTAGCGGGGTGACCGAGCAGTACTTC	CASSLSSGVTEQYF	TRBJ2-7	NA	TRBV27	TRBD2
TGTGCCAGCAGCCCCGAGGGGGTTAGTTTTTTTGGCTACACCTTC	CASSPEGVSFFGYTF	TRBJ1-2	NA	TRBV9	NA
TGTGCCAGCAGCTTGCTACTTGGCGGGGGATACGAGCAGTACTTC	CASSLLLGGGYEQYF	TRBJ2-7	few	TRBV5-6	TRBD2
TGTGCCAGCAGCCCTTTCCCGGGCAATCAGCCCCAGCATTTT	CASSPFPGNQPQHF	TRBJ1-5	NA	TRBV6-6	NA
TGTGCCAGCGGACTGTCCTCTGGAAACACCATATATTTT	CASGLSSGNTIYF	TRBJ1-3	NA	TRBV6-5	NA
TGCGCCAGCAGCCCCGAATGGACAGGATCAAACACTGAAGCTTTCTTT	CASSPEWTGSNTEAFF	TRBJ1-1	once	TRBV4-1	TRBD1
TGTGCCTGGAGCCTCCCCCGGACTGTCCTGTACTTC	CAWSLPRTVLYF	TRBJ2-7	NA	TRBV30	NA
TGTGCCAGCAGTGCCGGACAGGGCGGCACCGGGGAGCTGTTTTTT	CASSAGQGGTGELFF	TRBJ2-2	NA	TRBV2	TRBD1
TGTGCCAGCAGCCCGGCGGACCTGCCGGGAAATGAGCAGTTCTTC	CASSPADLPGNEQFF	TRBJ2-1	NA	TRBV9	NA
TGTGCCAGCAGACCTAGGCCGGGGGGCGAGACCCAGTACTTC	CASRPRPGGETQYF	TRBJ2-5	NA	TRBV6-5	NA
TGTGCCAGCAGCCCCGGGGACAGAAATTCACCCCTCCACTTT	CASSPGDRNSPLHF	TRBJ1-6	NA	TRBV3-1/TRBV3-2	TRBD1
TGCGCCAGCAGCTTGAGGTCTAGCGGGGGGGCCACCTACGAGCAGTACTTC	CASSLRSSGGATYEQYF	TRBJ2-7	NA	TRBV5-1	TRBD2
TGTGCCAGCCTTGGGGGGACCTATGGCTACACCTTC	CASLGGTYGYTF	TRBJ1-2	NA	TRBV5-5	NA